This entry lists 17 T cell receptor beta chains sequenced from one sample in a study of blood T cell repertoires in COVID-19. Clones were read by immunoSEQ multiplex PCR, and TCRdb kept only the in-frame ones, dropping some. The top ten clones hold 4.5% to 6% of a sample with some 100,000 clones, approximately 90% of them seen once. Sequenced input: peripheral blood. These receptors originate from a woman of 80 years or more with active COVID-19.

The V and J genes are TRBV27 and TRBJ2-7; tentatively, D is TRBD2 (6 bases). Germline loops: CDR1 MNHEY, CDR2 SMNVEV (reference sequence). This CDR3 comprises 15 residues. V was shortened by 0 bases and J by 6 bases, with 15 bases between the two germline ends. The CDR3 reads CASSLSSTSNGEQYF. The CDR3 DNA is TGTGCCAGCAGTTTATCGTCAACTAGCAATGGCGAGCAGTACTTC.

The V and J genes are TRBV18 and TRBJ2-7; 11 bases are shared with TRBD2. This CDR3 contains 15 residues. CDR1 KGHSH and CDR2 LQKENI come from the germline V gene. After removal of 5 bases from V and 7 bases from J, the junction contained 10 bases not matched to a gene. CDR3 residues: CASSGTSGLTEEQYF. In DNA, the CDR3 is TGTGCCAGCTCAGGGACTAGCGGCCTCACCGAGGAGCAGTACTTC.

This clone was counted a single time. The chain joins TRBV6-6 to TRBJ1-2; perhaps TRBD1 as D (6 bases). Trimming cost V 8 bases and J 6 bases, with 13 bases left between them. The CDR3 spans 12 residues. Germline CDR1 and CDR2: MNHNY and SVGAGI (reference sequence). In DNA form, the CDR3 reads TGTGCCAGCCTTAGGGGGGGCAATGGCTACACCTTC. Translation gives CASLRGGNGYTF.

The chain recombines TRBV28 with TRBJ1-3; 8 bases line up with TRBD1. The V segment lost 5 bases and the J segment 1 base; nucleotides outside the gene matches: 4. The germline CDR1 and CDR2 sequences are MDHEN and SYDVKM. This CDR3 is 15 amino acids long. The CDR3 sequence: CASSPGGGSGNTIYF. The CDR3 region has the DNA TGTGCCAGCAGTCCAGGGGGCGGTTCTGGAAACACCATATATTTT.

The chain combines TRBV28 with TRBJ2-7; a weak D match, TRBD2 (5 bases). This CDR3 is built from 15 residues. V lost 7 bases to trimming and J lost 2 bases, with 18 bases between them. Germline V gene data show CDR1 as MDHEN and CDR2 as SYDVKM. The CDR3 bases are TGTGCCAGCACCCCAGGACCCGCGGAGGCCTACGAGCAGTACTTC. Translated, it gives CASTPGPAEAYEQYF. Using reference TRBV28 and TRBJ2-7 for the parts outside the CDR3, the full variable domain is DVKVTQSSRYLVKRTGEKVFLECVQDMDHENMFWYRQDPGLGLRLIYFSYDVKMKEKGDIPEGYSVSREKKERFSLILESASTNQTSMYLCASTPGPAEAYEQYFGPGTRLTVT.

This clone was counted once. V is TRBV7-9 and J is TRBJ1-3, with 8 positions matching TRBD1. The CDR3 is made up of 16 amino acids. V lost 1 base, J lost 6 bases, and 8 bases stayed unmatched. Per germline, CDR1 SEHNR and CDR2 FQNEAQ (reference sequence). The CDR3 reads CASSLGDRNPLNTIYF. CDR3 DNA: TGTGCCAGCAGCTTAGGGGACAGGAATCCCTTAAACACCATATATTTT.

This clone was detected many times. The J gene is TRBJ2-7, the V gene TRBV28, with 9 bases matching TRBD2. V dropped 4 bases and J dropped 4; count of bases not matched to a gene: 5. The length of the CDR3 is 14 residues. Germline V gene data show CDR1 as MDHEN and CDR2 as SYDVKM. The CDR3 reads CASSYLAGWYEQYF. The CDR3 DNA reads TGTGCCAGCAGTTATCTAGCGGGATGGTACGAGCAGTACTTC.

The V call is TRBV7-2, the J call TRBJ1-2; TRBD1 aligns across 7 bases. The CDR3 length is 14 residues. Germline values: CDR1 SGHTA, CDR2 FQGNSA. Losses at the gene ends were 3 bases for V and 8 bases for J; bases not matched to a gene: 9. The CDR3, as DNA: TGTGCCAGCAGCTTTCGACAGGGAGGTTGGGGCTACACCTTC. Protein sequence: CASSFRQGGWGYTF.

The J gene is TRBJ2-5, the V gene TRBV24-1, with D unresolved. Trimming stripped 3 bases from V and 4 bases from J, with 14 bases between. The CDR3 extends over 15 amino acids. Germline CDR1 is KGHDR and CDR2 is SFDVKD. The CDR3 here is CATSDPTRSGETQYF. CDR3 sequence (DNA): TGTGCCACCAGTGATCCAACCCGGTCGGGAGAGACCCAGTACTTC.

CDR3 in amino acids: CASSPAAPLAVQETQYF. Written as DNA, the CDR3 is TGTGCCAGCAGTCCCGCGGCCCCACTAGCGGTCCAAGAGACCCAGTACTTC. The chain has TRBV28 and TRBJ2-5; 8 bases align to TRBD2. There are 17 residues in the CDR3. The germline V gene has CDR1 MDHEN and CDR2 SYDVKM. J was trimmed by 1 base and V by 5 bases; bases with no gene match: 12.

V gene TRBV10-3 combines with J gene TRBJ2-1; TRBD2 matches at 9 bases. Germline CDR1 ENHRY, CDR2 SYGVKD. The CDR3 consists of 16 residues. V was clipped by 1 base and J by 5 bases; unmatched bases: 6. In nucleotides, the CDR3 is TGTGCCATCAGTGAGTACCGGGGACTAGCCGACAATGAGCAGTTCTTC. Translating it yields CAISEYRGLADNEQFF.

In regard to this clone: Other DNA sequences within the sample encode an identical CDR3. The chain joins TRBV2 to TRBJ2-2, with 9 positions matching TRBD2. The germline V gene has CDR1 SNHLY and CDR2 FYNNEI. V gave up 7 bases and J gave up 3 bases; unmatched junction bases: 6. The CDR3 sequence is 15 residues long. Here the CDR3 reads CASKSRLADTGELFF. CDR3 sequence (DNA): TGTGCCAGCAAATCAAGACTAGCGGACACCGGGGAGCTGTTTTTT.

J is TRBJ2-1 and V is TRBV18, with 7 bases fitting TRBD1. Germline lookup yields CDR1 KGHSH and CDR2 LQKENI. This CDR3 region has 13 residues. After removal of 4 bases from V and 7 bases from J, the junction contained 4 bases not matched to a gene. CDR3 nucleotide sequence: TGTGCCAGCTCACTTGACAGGGAAAATGAGCAGTTCTTC. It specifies CASSLDRENEQFF.

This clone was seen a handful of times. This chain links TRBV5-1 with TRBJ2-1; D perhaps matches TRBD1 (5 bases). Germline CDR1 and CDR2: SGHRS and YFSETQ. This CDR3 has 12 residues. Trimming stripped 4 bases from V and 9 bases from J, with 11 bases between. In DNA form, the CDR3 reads TGCGCCAGCAGCCTAGGGGTTAGTGAGCAGTTCTTC. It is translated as CASSLGVSEQFF.

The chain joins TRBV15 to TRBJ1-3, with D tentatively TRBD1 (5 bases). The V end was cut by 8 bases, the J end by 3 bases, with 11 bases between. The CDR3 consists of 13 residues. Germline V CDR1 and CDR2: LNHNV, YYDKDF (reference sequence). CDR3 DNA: TGTGCCACCCAGGGTAACGGTGGAAACACCATATATTTT. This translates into CATQGNGGNTIYF.

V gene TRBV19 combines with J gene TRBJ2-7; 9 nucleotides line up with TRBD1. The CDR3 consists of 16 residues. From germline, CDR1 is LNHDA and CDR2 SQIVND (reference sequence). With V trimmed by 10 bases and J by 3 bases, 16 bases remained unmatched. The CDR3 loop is CATSKRGTGQRYEQYF. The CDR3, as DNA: TGTGCCACCTCCAAGAGGGGGACAGGGCAACGCTACGAGCAGTACTTC.

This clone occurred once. CDR3 bases: TGTGCCAGCAGTCCTAGCGGGACCCCAGATACGCAGTATTTT. Translation gives CASSPSGTPDTQYF. This sequence joins TRBV7-2 and TRBJ2-3, with 9 bases matching TRBD2. CDR1 and CDR2 (germline): SGHTA, FQGNSA. The CDR3 runs 14 residues. V lost 6 bases, J lost 4 bases, and 5 bases stayed unmatched.